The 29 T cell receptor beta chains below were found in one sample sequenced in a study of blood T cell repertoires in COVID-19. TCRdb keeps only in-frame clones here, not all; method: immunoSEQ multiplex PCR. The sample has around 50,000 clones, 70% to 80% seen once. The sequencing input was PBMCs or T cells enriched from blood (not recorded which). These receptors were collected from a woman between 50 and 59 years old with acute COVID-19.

The CDR3 nucleotides read TGTGCCAGCAGCCTGACAGGGAAAAATCAGCCCCAGCATTTT. Translated: CASSLTGKNQPQHF. The chain joins TRBV28 to TRBJ1-5; TRBD1 matches at 7 bases. Per the germline V gene, CDR1 is MDHEN and CDR2 is SYDVKM. The length of the CDR3 is 14 residues. J lost 4 bases, V lost 6 bases, and 6 bases had no gene match.

The CDR3 protein is CASSPRTGANTEAFF. Written as DNA, the CDR3 is TGTGCCAGCAGCCCAAGAACAGGGGCGAACACTGAAGCTTTCTTT. The J gene is TRBJ1-1, the V gene TRBV7-2; 7 nucleotides line up with TRBD1. Trimming removed 5 bases from V and 1 base from J; junction bases left unmatched: 7. CDR3 length: 15 amino acids. Germline loops: CDR1 SGHTA, CDR2 FQGNSA.

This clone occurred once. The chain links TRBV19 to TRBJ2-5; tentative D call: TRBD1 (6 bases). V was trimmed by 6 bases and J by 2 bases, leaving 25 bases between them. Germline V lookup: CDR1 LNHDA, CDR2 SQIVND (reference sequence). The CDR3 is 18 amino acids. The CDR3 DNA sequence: TGTGCCAGTAGCTCCGTGGTTGATCGCTGGGGGCAACAAGAGACCCAGTACTTC. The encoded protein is CASSSVVDRWGQQETQYF.

This CDR3 is CASSSRGGGVYNSPLHF. The CDR3, as DNA: TGTGCCAGCAGCTCCAGGGGCGGGGGCGTTTATAATTCACCCCTCCACTTT. The chain carries TRBV11-2 and TRBJ1-6, with a weak D call TRBD1 (6 bases). The V gene's germline CDR1 is SGHAT and CDR2 FQNNGV. The CDR3 consists of 17 residues. The V end lost 4 bases, the J end lost 4 bases, and 17 bases lay between the germline ends.

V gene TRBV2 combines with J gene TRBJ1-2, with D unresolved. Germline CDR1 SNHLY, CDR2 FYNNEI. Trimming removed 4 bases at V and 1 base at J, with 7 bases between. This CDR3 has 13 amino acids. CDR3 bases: TGTGCCAGCAGTGGAGAAGTTAACTATGGCTACACCTTC. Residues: CASSGEVNYGYTF.

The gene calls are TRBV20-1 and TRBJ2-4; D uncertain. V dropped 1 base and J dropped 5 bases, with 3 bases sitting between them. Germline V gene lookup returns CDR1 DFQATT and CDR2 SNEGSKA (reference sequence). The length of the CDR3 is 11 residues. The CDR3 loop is CSARGQNIQYF. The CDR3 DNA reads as TGCAGTGCTAGAGGGCAAAACATTCAGTACTTC.

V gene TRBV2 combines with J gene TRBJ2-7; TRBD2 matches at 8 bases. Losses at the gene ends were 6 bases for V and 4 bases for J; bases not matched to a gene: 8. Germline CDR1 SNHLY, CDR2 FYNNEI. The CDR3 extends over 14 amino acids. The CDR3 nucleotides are TGTGCCAGCAGGTCCCGACAGCGGGAGTACGAGCAGTACTTC. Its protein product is CASRSRQREYEQYF.

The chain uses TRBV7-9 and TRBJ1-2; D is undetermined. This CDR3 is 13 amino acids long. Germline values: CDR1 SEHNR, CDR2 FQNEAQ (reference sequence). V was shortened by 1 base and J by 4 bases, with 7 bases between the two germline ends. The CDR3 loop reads CASSLDDFYGYTF. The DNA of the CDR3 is TGTGCCAGCAGCTTAGATGACTTCTATGGCTACACCTTC.

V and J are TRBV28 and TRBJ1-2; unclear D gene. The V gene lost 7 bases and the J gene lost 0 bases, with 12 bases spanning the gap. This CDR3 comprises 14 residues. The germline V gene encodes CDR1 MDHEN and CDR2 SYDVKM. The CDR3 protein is CASISKPANYGYTF. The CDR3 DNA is TGTGCCAGCATTAGCAAGCCAGCTAACTATGGCTACACCTTC.

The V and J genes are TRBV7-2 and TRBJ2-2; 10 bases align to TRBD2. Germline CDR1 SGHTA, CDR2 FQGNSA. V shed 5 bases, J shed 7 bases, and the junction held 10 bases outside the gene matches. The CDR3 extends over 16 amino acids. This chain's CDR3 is CASSLLAGGLVGELFF. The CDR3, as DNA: TGTGCCAGCAGCCTTTTAGCGGGGGGTTTGGTCGGGGAGCTGTTTTTT.

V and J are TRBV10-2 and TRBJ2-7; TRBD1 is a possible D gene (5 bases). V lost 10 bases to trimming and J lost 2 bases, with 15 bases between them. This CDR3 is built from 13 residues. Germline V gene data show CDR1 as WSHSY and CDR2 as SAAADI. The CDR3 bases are TGCGCCACCATGACAGATCTGGCCTACGAGCAGTACTTC. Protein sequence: CATMTDLAYEQYF.

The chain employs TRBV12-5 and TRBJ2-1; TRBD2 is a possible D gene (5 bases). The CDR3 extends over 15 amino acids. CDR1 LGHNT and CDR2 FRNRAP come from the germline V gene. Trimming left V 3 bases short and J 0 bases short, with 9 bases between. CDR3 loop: CASGLGTSSYNEQFF. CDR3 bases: TGTGCTAGTGGTTTAGGAACTAGCTCCTACAATGAGCAGTTCTTC.

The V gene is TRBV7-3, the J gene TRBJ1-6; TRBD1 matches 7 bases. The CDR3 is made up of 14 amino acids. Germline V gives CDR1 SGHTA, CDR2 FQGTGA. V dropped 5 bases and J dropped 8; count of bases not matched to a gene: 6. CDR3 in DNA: TGTGCCAGCAGCCGGGGACAGCGGGATTCACCCCTCCACTTT. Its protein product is CASSRGQRDSPLHF.

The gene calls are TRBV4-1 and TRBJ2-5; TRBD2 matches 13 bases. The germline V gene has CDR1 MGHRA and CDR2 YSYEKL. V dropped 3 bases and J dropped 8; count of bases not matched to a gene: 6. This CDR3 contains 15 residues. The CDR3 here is CASSQPGLAGATQYF. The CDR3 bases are TGCGCCAGCAGCCAGCCTGGACTAGCGGGGGCCACCCAGTACTTC.

CDR3 sequence: CASSLAGQSYEQYF. DNA for the CDR3: TGCGCCAGCAGCTTGGCGGGACAGTCCTACGAGCAGTACTTC. This chain uses TRBV5-1 with TRBJ2-7; 7 nucleotides match TRBD1. There are 14 residues in the CDR3. The trim removed 0 bases at V and 1 base at J, leaving 1 base unmatched. Germline loops: CDR1 SGHRS, CDR2 YFSETQ. Full variable domain (remainder filled in from reference TRBV5-1 and TRBJ2-7): KAGVTQTPRYLIKTRGQQVTLSCSPISGHRSVSWYQQTPGQGLQFLFEYFSETQRNKGNFPGRFSGRQFSNSRSEMNVSTLELGDSALYLCASSLAGQSYEQYFGPGTRLTVT.

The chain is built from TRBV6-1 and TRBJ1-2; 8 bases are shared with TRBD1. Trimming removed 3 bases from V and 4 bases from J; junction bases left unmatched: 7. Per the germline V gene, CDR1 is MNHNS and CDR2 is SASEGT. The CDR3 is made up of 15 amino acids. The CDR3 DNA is TGTGCCAGCAGTGACGGACAGGGCCCTAGCTATGGCTACACCTTC. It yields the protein CASSDGQGPSYGYTF.

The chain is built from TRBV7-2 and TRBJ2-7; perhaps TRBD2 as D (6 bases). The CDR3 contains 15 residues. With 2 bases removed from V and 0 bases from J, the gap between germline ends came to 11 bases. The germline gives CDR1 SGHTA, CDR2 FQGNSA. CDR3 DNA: TGTGCCAGCAGCTTACAGGGCGGGGTCTCCTACGAGCAGTACTTC. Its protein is CASSLQGGVSYEQYF. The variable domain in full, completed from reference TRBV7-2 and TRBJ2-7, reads GAGVSQSPSNKVTEKGKDVELRCDPISGHTALYWYRQSLGQGLEFLIYFQGNSAPDKSGLPSDRFSAERTGGSVSTLTIQRTQQEDSAVYLCASSLQGGVSYEQYFGPGTRLTVT.

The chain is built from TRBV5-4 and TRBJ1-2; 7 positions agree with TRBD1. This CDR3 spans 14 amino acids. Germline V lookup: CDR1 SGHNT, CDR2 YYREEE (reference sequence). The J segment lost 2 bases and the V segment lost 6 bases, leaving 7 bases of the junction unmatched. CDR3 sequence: CASNQPGQNYGYTF. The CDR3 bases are TGTGCCAGCAACCAACCGGGACAGAACTATGGCTACACCTTC. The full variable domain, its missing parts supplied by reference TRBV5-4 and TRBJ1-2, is ETGVTQSPTHLIKTRGQQVTLRCSSQSGHNTVSWYQQALGQGPQFIFQYYREEENGRGNFPPRFSGLQFPNYSSELNVNALELDDSALYLCASNQPGQNYGYTFGSGTRLTVV.

CDR3 sequence (DNA): TGTGCCAGCAGCTTAATGGCGGCATCCTACAATGAGCAGTTCTTC. It encodes CASSLMAASYNEQFF. The V gene is TRBV11-2, the J gene TRBJ2-1; D not certain. V dropped 2 bases and J dropped 1 base, with 9 bases sitting between them. This CDR3 has 15 residues. Germline V CDR1 and CDR2: SGHAT, FQNNGV.

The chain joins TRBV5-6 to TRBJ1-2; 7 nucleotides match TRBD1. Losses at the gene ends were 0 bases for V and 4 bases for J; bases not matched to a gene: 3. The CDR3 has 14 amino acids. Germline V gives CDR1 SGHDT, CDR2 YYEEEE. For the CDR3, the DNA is TGTGCCAGCAGCTTGGGACAGGGTGTCTATGGCTACACCTTC. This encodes CASSLGQGVYGYTF.

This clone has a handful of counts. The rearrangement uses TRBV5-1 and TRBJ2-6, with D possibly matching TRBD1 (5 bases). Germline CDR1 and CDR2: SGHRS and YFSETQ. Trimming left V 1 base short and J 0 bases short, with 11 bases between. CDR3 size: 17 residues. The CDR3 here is CASSLQGLVSGANVLTF. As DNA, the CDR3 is TGCGCCAGCAGCTTGCAGGGTTTGGTCTCTGGGGCCAACGTCCTGACTTTC.

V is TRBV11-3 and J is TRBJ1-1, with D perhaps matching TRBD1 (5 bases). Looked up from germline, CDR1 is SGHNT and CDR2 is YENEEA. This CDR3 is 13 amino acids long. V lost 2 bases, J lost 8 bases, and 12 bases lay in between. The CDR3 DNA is TGTGCCAGCAGCTTAAGGACATACTCCGAAGCTTTCTTT. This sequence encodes CASSLRTYSEAFF.

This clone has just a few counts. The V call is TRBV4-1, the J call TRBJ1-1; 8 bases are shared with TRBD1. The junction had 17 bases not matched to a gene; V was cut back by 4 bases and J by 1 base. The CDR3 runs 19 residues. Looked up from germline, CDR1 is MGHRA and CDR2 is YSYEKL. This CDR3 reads CASSRGLIKTGVGNTEAFF. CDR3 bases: TGCGCCAGCAGCCGGGGACTAATCAAGACAGGGGTAGGGAACACTGAAGCTTTCTTT.

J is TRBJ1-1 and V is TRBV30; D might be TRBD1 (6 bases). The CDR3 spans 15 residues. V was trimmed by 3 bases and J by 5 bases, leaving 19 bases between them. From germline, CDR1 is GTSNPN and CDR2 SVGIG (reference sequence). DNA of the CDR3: TGTGCCTGGAGCCGACTACAGGGAAGAAGGACTGAAGCTTTCTTT. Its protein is CAWSRLQGRRTEAFF.

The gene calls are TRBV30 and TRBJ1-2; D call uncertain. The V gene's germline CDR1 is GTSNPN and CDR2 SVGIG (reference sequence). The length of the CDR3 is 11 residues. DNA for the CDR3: TGTGCTGTAGGAGTGGACTATGGCTACACCTTC. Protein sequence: CAVGVDYGYTF.

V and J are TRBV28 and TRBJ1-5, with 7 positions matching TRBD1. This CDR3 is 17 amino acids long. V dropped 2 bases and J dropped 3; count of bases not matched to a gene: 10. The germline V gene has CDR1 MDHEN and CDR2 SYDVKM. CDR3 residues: CASSLTLGQANNQPQHF. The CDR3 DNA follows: TGTGCCAGCAGTTTAACCCTCGGACAGGCCAACAATCAGCCCCAGCATTTT.

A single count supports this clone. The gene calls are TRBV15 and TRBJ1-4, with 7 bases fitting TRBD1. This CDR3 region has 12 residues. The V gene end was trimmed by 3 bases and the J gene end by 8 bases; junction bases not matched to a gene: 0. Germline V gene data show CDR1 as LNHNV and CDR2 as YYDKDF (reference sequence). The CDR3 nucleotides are TGTGCCACCAGCAGGGACAGGGAAAAACTGTTTTTT. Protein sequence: CATSRDREKLFF.

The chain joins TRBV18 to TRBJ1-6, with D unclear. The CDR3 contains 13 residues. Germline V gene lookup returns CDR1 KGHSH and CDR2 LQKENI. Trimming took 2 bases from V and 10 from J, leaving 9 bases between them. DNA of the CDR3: TGTGCCAGCTCACCAGAAGCCTACTCACCCCTCCACTTT. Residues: CASSPEAYSPLHF.

CDR3 nucleotides: TGTGCCAGCAGTCATGGGGGGACCCAGCATTTT. This sequence encodes CASSHGGTQHF. V is TRBV6-5 and J is TRBJ1-5, with a weak D call TRBD1 (5 bases). Trimming cost V 5 bases and J 11 bases, with 10 bases left between them. The CDR3 contains 11 residues. The germline gives CDR1 MNHEY, CDR2 SVGAGI.